This entry describes one TCR beta chain. The data derive from a study of blood T cell repertoires in COVID-19. Generated by immunoSEQ multiplex PCR, the TCRdb table keeps only in-frame clones and is missing some. The profile shows some 220,000 clones, 70% to 90% of them singletons. V was clipped by 0 bases and J by 5 bases, with 8 bases between them. CDR1 and CDR2 (germline): SEHNR, FQNEAQ (reference sequence). This CDR3 is 13 amino acids long. Input material: peripheral blood. The clonotype comes from a human donor in a cohort sampled during active COVID-19. The chain links TRBV7-9 to TRBJ2-7; D is possibly TRBD2 (5 bases). The CDR3 sequence: CASSLAGVNEQYF. CDR3 in DNA: TGTGCCAGCAGCTTAGCGGGAGTTAACGAGCAGTACTTC.